The clone carrying this T cell receptor beta chain was picked up many times. Its antigen is undetermined. One entry per CDR3 protein results from TCRdb running MiXCR on the 5' RACE reads. The sample has roughly 180,000 distinct CDR3 sequences, approximately 10% seen once; the top ten hold approximately 15%. The sample is drawn from a study of CD8 T cells in ankylosing spondylitis. The CDR3 extends over 13 amino acids. The V gene end was trimmed by 5 bases and the J gene end by 7 bases; junction bases not matched to a gene: 7. Germline V gene sequence: CDR1 DFQATT, CDR2 SNEGSKA (reference sequence). Overall study findings and caveats: Disease-linked clones were CD8+ and relatively rare in peripheral blood.

The V and J genes are TRBV20-1 and TRBJ2-1; 8 positions agree with TRBD2. This TCR was sampled from a female donor with ankylosing spondylitis or in good health (not recorded which). Material for sequencing was blood, either unsorted or a sorted T cell fraction (not recorded which). The DNA for the CDR3 is TGCAGTGCTGACTCCGGGACTAGTAATGAGCAGTTCTTC. Residues: CSADSGTSNEQFF.